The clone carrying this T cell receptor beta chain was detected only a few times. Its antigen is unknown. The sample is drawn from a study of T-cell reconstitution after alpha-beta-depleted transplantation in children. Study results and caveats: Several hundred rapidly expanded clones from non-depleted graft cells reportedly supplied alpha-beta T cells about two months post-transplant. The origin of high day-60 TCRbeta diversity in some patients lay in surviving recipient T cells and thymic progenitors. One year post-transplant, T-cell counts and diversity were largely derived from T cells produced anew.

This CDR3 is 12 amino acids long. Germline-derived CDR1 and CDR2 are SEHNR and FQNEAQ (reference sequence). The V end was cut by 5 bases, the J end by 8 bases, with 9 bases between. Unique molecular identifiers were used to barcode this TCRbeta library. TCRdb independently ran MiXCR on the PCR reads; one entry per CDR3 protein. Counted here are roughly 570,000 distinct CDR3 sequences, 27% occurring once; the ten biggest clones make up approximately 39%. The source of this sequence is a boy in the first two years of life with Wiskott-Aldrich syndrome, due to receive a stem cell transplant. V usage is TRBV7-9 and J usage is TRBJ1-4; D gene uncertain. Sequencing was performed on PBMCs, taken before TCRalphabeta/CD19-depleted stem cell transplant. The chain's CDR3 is CASSERTEKLFF. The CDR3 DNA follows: TGTGCCAGCAGCGAACGCACAGAAAAACTGTTTTTT.